Reported below is one TCR beta chain. Assay used: immunoSEQ multiplex PCR; TCRdb lists only in-frame clones, some missing. The sample consists of approximately 58,000 clones, 81% of them appearing once. The data were obtained in a study of blood T cell repertoires in COVID-19. The CDR3 consists of 18 residues. Germline V gene data show CDR1 as SGDLS and CDR2 as YYNGEE. V was cut by 3 bases and J by 2 bases, with 22 bases left in between. The chain uses TRBV9 and TRBJ2-3; tentative D call: TRBD2 (6 bases). The sequencing input was peripheral blood. This clonotype was obtained from a man between 60 and 75 years old with COVID-19, enrolled during active disease. CDR3 nucleotides: TGTGCCAGCAGCGCATCCCTCGATGGTAGCGGTTACACAGATACGCAGTATTTT. Its protein product is CASSASLDGSGYTDTQYF.